A selection of T cell receptor beta chains follows, all from one sample in a study of beta chain features in type 1 diabetes. The table came from immunoSEQ multiplex PCR; TCRdb's copy has only in-frame clones and leaves some out. Of about 640,000 clones in the sample, 12% were seen once. Input material: naive CD4+ T cells from blood. The receptors shown here come from a young man with type 1 diabetes. CDR3s include the opening cysteine and the closing phenylalanine or tryptophan. A D gene is named only where the DNA matches it firmly. Clone size is not always given. Where it is, it says once, few, many or a class for expanded clones.

>TRBD2|TRBV7-2|TRBJ2-1|.
TGTGCCAGCAGCTCTTTGACTAGCGGGGGCTACAATGAGCAGTTCTTC
CASSSLTSGGYNEQFF
>.|TRBV5-6|TRBJ1-5|.
TGTGCCAGCAGCCCCGGGGTCGGCCAGCCCCAGCATTTT
CASSPGVGQPQHF
>.|TRBV29-1|TRBJ2-2|few
TGCAGCGGTGGGGGAATCGGGGAGCTGTTTTTT
CSGGGIGELFF
>.|TRBV5-1|TRBJ1-2|.
TGCGCCAGCACCACGGACGGCTATGGCTACACCTTC
CASTTDGYGYTF
>TRBD2|TRBV9|TRBJ2-3|.
TGTGCCAGCAGCGTGGTAGCGGGGAGCACAGATACGCAGTATTTT
CASSVVAGSTDTQYF
>.|TRBV7-3|TRBJ2-1|.
TGTGCCAGCAGTCCACAGGGAGGCCTCTACAATGAGCAGTTCTTC
CASSPQGGLYNEQFF
>.|TRBV19|TRBJ1-5|.
TGTGCCAGCCCTATTCGGGGGGATAGCAATCAGCCCCAGCATTTT
CASPIRGDSNQPQHF
>.|TRBV7-2|TRBJ1-5|.
TGTGCCAGCAGCTTAGGTTTCCAGGGCAATCAGCCCCAGCATTTT
CASSLGFQGNQPQHF
>.|TRBV19|TRBJ2-2|.
TGTGCCAGTACGGCCGCCGGGGAGCTGTTTTTT
CASTAAGELFF
>TRBD1|TRBV25-1|TRBJ1-4|few
TGTGCCAGCAGTGAAGAGCACAGGGGGAATGAAAAACTGTTTTTT
CASSEEHRGNEKLFF
>.|TRBV2|TRBJ1-1|.
TGTGCCAGCAGTGGTGCGGGTATGAACACTGAAGCTTTCTTT
CASSGAGMNTEAFF
>TRBD1|TRBV30|TRBJ1-2|.
TGTGCCTGGAGTGTAGGGTCAGGGGGTGGCTACACCTTC
CAWSVGSGGGYTF
>.|TRBV30|TRBJ1-4|few
TGTGCCTGGAGTAGGACAACGGGTAATGAAAAACTGTTTTTT
CAWSRTTGNEKLFF
>TRBD1|TRBV27|TRBJ1-2|.
TGTGCCAGCAGACCGGACAGGGCTAGGGGCTACACCTTC
CASRPDRARGYTF
>TRBD1|TRBV29-1|TRBJ1-5|few
TGCAGCGTCACGGACAGGGAGAGTCAGCCCCAGCATTTT
CSVTDRESQPQHF
>.|TRBV29-1|TRBJ1-4|.
TGCAGCGTGGGAAGACAAGCGGATGAAAAACTGTTTTTT
CSVGRQADEKLFF
>.|TRBV9|TRBJ2-1|.
TGTGCCAGCAGCGTAGAATTCGGGCTGAACGTACGGAAATTCTTC
CASSVEFGLNVRKFF
>.|TRBV7-2|TRBJ2-7|few
TGTGCCAGCAGCCGGACAAGTGACAGCTCCTACGAGCAGTACTTC
CASSRTSDSSYEQYF
>.|TRBV5-6|TRBJ2-4|.
TGTGCCAGCAGCTTACAGCGCCCCGTGACCAAAAACATTCAGTACTTC
CASSLQRPVTKNIQYF
>.|TRBV30|TRBJ2-2|many
TGTGCCTGGAGTGTACATTTAGGAACCGGGGAGCTGTTTTTT
CAWSVHLGTGELFF
>.|TRBV7-2|TRBJ2-7|few
TGTGCCAGCAGCTTACCCGACAGGTCCTCCTACGAGCAGTACTTC
CASSLPDRSSYEQYF
>.|TRBV11-2|TRBJ2-7|.
TGTGCCAGCAGCTTGGCCCTGGGGCGGCAGTACTTC
CASSLALGRQYF
>.|TRBV28|TRBJ1-2|few
TGTGCCAGCAGTTTCGGTGGTGGGGCGGCGGGCTACACCTTC
CASSFGGGAAGYTF
>.|TRBV6-5|TRBJ2-2|.
TGTGCCAGCACGGCGGCGGATTGGGAGCTGTTTTTT
CASTAADWELFF
>.|TRBV4-2|TRBJ1-5|few
TGTGCCAGCAGCCAAGGGGCAGCCCCTTCGATCATGGCCCAGCATTTT
CASSQGAAPSIMAQHF
>.|TRBV6-5|TRBJ1-2|.
TGTGCCAGCAGTTACTCGGTGGATAACTATGGCTACACCTTC
CASSYSVDNYGYTF
>.|TRBV29-1|TRBJ1-4|.
TGCAGCGCCCGACTGACGGAAACTAATGAAAAACTGTTTTTT
CSARLTETNEKLFF
>.|TRBV9|TRBJ2-2|.
TGTGCCAGCAGCCCTCGACCGGGTGACGGGGAGCTGTTTTTT
CASSPRPGDGELFF
>TRBD1|TRBV7-2|TRBJ1-2|.
TGTGCCAGCAGCGCCGGGACAGGGGTTGTCTATGGCTACACCTTC
CASSAGTGVVYGYTF
>.|TRBV29-1|TRBJ1-5|.
TGCAGCGTTGAAGTCGGCACGGGGCAGCCCCAGCATTTT
CSVEVGTGQPQHF
>.|TRBV7-2|TRBJ2-5|few
TGTGCCAGCACCGACCGGGGGCTTTTCCAAGAGACCCAGTACTTC
CASTDRGLFQETQYF
>TRBD1|TRBV6-5|TRBJ2-7|few
TGTGCCAGCAGTTTTTACAGGGGGCGGTACGAGCAGTACTTC
CASSFYRGRYEQYF
>.|TRBV5-4|TRBJ2-5|.
TGTGCCAGCAGCTGGCATGAGAAGCAGTACTTC
CASSWHEKQYF
>TRBD1|TRBV19|TRBJ1-2|few
TGTGCCAGTAGTACCCCCGCGGCAGGGGGCTATGGCTACACCTTC
CASSTPAAGGYGYTF
>.|TRBV5-1|TRBJ1-5|few
TGCGCCAGCAGCCTGGGGGGAATAGGAGGCAATCAGCCCCAGCATTTT
CASSLGGIGGNQPQHF
>.|TRBV5-1|TRBJ2-5|.
TGCGCCAGCAGCCCCCCAGGGATGGAGACCCAGTACTTC
CASSPPGMETQYF
>.|TRBV18|TRBJ1-5|few
TGTGCCAGCTCACCTATTCAGGGATATCAGCCCCAGCATTTT
CASSPIQGYQPQHF
>.|TRBV6-1|TRBJ1-2|.
TGTGCCAGCAGTATTAGTGGGGCAATCGGCTATGGCTACACCTTC
CASSISGAIGYGYTF
>.|TRBV30|TRBJ1-6|.
TGTGCCTGGAGTTTGCAGGGCGATTCACCCCTCCACTTT
CAWSLQGDSPLHF
>.|TRBV4-3|TRBJ2-1|.
TGCGCCAGCAGCCAGGGGACGTACAATGAGCAGTTCTTC
CASSQGTYNEQFF
>.|TRBV28|TRBJ1-4|few
TGTGCCAGTACCTCATCCGGGTTTGAAAAACTGTTTTTT
CASTSSGFEKLFF
>.|TRBV5-1|TRBJ2-7|.
TGCGCCAGCAGCTTGGGGCAGGACACCTACGAGCAGTACTTC
CASSLGQDTYEQYF
>TRBD1|TRBV7-3|TRBJ1-1|.
TGTGCCAGCAGCACGACAGGGAACGCTGAAGCTTTCTTT
CASSTTGNAEAFF
>.|TRBV7-8|TRBJ2-6|.
TGTGCCAGCGGCGGGGGCTCCTCTGGGGCCAACGTCCTGACTTTC
CASGGGSSGANVLTF
>.|TRBV27|TRBJ1-1|.
TGTGCCAGCAGTTTCGCAGGGAACACTGAAGCTTTCTTT
CASSFAGNTEAFF
>TRBD1|TRBV27|TRBJ1-4|.
TGTGCCAGCAGTCGATCAGGGGGCGGCATCGTTGGGGAAAAACTGTTTTTT
CASSRSGGGIVGEKLFF
>.|TRBV10-3|TRBJ2-3|.
TGTGCCATCAGTGAGTCGGACGAGCGCACAGATACGCAGTATTTT
CAISESDERTDTQYF
>.|TRBV4-3|TRBJ2-1|few
TGCGCCAGCAGCCAAGTGTGGGGGGCAATCAATGAGCAGTTCTTC
CASSQVWGAINEQFF
>TRBD1|TRBV27|TRBJ2-3|.
TGTGCCAGCAGGGACAGGGGACCGGATACGCAGTATTTT
CASRDRGPDTQYF